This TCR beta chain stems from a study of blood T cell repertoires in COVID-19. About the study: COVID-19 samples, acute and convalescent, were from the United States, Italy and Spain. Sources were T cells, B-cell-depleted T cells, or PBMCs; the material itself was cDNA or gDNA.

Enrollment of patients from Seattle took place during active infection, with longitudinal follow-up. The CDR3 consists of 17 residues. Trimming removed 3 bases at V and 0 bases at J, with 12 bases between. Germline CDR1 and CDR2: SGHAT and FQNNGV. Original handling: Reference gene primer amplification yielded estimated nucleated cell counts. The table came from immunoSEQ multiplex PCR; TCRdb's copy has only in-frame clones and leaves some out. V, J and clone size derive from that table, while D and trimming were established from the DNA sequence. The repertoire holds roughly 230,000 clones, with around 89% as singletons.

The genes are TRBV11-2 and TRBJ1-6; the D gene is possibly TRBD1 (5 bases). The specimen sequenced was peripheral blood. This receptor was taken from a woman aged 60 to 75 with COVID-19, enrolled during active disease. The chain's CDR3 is CASSLADRSSYNSPLHF. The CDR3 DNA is TGTGCCAGCAGCTTGGCTGACAGAAGCTCCTATAATTCACCCCTCCACTTT.